This TCR beta chain was recovered during a study of blood T cell repertoires in COVID-19. Across the whole study: The United States, Italy and Spain supplied acute and convalescent COVID-19 samples. In each case, the material was cDNA or gDNA derived from T cells, B-cell-depleted T cells, or PBMCs.

Study processing details: Counts of nucleated cells, estimated from reference gene primer amplification, were obtained. The table came from immunoSEQ multiplex PCR; TCRdb's copy has only in-frame clones and leaves some out. For V, J and clone size, that table is used; D and trimming come from the DNA. The table lists 180,000 or so clones, 80% to 90% of them singletons. This clone has more than one count but fewer than ten. Germline V gene data show CDR1 as SGHAT and CDR2 as FQNNGV. The CDR3 has 14 amino acids. Trimming stripped 5 bases from V and 7 bases from J, with 14 bases between. The receptor's source is a man aged 55 to 70 with acute or convalescent COVID-19. J is TRBJ1-4 and V is TRBV11-2, with D uncertain. The sequenced sample was peripheral blood. The CDR3 loop is CASSTGLFAEKLFF. The CDR3 coding sequence is TGTGCCAGCAGCACCGGACTTTTCGCTGAAAAACTGTTTTTT.